The T cell receptor (beta chain) described here comes from a study of blood T cell repertoires in COVID-19. Study-level information: Whether acute or convalescent, the COVID-19 samples came from the United States, Italy and Spain. T cells, B-cell-depleted T cells, or PBMCs provided the cDNA or gDNA that served as material.

Under the authors' procedure: Using reference gene primer amplification, nucleated cell counts were estimated. Data came from immunoSEQ multiplex PCR; TCRdb stores just in-frame clones and leaves some out. Clone size and V and J calls were adopted from that table, with D and trimming inferred from the DNA. The sample lists 9,500 to 15,000 clones, more than 90% occurring once. The CDR3 is made up of 13 amino acids. Trimming pared 2 bases from V and 7 bases from J, leaving 9 bases between. From germline, CDR1 is SGHRS and CDR2 YFSETQ. The TCR comes from a man between 65 and 85 years old with active COVID-19. The rearrangement joins TRBV5-1 to TRBJ2-2, with D unresolved. The specimen was peripheral blood. The CDR3, as DNA: TGCGCCAGCAGCTTTAAAGCGAACGGGGAGCTGTTTTTT. The encoded protein is CASSFKANGELFF.